This is a list of T cell receptor beta chains from one sample in a study of blood T cells in healthy people across ages. TCRdb recomputed calls from the 5' RACE reads with MiXCR, one row per CDR3 protein. The sample lists around 1,000,000 distinct CDR3 sequences; 25% were seen once. These same data were also listed under a study on T cells of mothers and their children.

The sample comprised blood. The receptors derive from a girl aged 2 to 10 in good health. The CDR3 runs from the conserved cysteine through the conserved F or W. The D gene is left open where the match is weak. Where a row states a size, it is once, few, many or the class of an expanded clone; other rows omit it.

j_call: TRBJ2-7; v_call: TRBV6-1; d_call: .; clone_size: .; cdr3_nt: TGTGCCAGCACCCCGGGGGAGTTACCCTACGAGCAGTACTTC; cdr3_aa: CASTPGELPYEQYF
j_call: TRBJ1-5; v_call: TRBV27; d_call: TRBD1; clone_size: .; cdr3_nt: TGTGCCAGCAGAGGACAGGGTAAAGGGAAGCCCCAGCATTTT; cdr3_aa: CASRGQGKGKPQHF
j_call: TRBJ1-2; v_call: TRBV6-6; d_call: .; clone_size: .; cdr3_nt: TGTGCCAGCAGACACTTAACAGTCAACGGCTACACCTTC; cdr3_aa: CASRHLTVNGYTF
j_call: TRBJ2-2; v_call: TRBV11-3; d_call: .; clone_size: .; cdr3_nt: TGTGCCAGCAGTTGCTTGGGGCCTTTGAACACCGGGGAGCTGTTTTTT; cdr3_aa: CASSCLGPLNTGELFF
j_call: TRBJ2-5; v_call: TRBV25-1; d_call: TRBD2; clone_size: .; cdr3_nt: TGTGCCAGCAGTGAATATCTAGCGGGGGGCGAGACCCAGTACTTC; cdr3_aa: CASSEYLAGGETQYF
j_call: TRBJ2-1; v_call: TRBV28; d_call: TRBD2; clone_size: few; cdr3_nt: TGTGCCAGCAGTCCCCCTAGCGGGGAACCTCCCTACAATGAGCAGTTCTTC; cdr3_aa: CASSPPSGEPPYNEQFF
j_call: TRBJ2-3; v_call: TRBV29-1; d_call: TRBD1; clone_size: .; cdr3_nt: TGCAGCGTTGCGGGCTGGACAGGGATATCGGATACGCAGTATTTT; cdr3_aa: CSVAGWTGISDTQYF
j_call: TRBJ1-4; v_call: TRBV20-1; d_call: .; clone_size: once; cdr3_nt: TGCAGTGCTATGGGCAGTGCACTGTTTTTT; cdr3_aa: CSAMGSALFF
j_call: TRBJ2-5; v_call: TRBV6-5; d_call: .; clone_size: .; cdr3_nt: TGTGCCAGCAGTTCCTCTCAGACGGGGGAGACCCAGTACTTC; cdr3_aa: CASSSSQTGETQYF
j_call: TRBJ2-5; v_call: TRBV7-9; d_call: .; clone_size: .; cdr3_nt: TGTGCCAGCAGTAGCACAGTGACCCAAGAGACCCAGTACTTC; cdr3_aa: CASSSTVTQETQYF